This TCR beta chain was identified in a study of beta chain features in type 1 diabetes. Study-level points and caveats: Researchers report that Type 1 diabetes patients had moderately but significantly shorter TCRB CDR3s across all four CD4+ subsets. A PCR bias possibly favoring shorter templates would apply equally to patients and controls. VDJ junctions from patients with type 1 diabetes contained fewer insertions and more deletions.

The entirety of the isolated RNA underwent reverse transcription, so expressed TCRB transcripts were sequenced. Produced via immunoSEQ multiplex PCR; TCRdb's table is partial and in-frame only. Here the sample spans over 700,000 clones, 15% to 20% being singletons. Germline CDR1 and CDR2: MNHEY and SVGAGI. V lost 0 bases and J lost 9, with 17 bases in between. This CDR3 has 15 amino acids. This clone has more than one count but fewer than ten. What it binds is unknown. This clonotype was sampled from a young woman in good health. The sample comprised naive CD4+ T cells from blood. The genes are TRBV6-5 and TRBJ2-5, with D possibly being TRBD1 (6 bases). The CDR3 reads CASSYSGHLRFPQYF. In nucleotides, the CDR3 is TGTGCCAGCAGTTACTCGGGACATTTGAGGTTCCCCCAGTACTTC.